The clone carrying this T cell receptor beta chain was counted ten times or more. The target antigen is unknown. CDR1 SGHVS and CDR2 FQNEAQ come from the germline V gene. Trimming took off 2 bases at V and 5 bases at J, with 15 bases between the two ends. The CDR3 runs to 15 residues. The data belong to a study of T cell repertoires in cytomegalovirus infection. Study-wide findings and caveats: Clonotype analysis showed dominance of the ex vivo response by HLA-C-restricted CMV-specific TCR beta clonotypes. Cumulated frequencies of public TCR beta families served to identify carriers of CMV plus the relevant HLA.

TCRdb itself ran the reads through MiXCR, one entry per CDR3 protein. The sample contains more than 140,000 distinct CDR3 sequences, 5% to 6.5% of which appear only once. The sequenced sample was PBMCs. The V call is TRBV7-8, the J call TRBJ1-1; D may be TRBD1 (5 bases). This clonotype was obtained from a human donor in good health (CMV status not recorded). Some clones in this sample may be carry-over from other donors' samples. CDR3 in DNA: TGTGCCAGCAGCTTAATGGGGGTAAAGAGGACTGAAGCTTTCTTT. Protein sequence: CASSLMGVKRTEAFF.